These 9 T cell receptor beta chains came from one sample sequenced in a study of shared T cell receptors in the human thymus. Using immunoSEQ multiplex PCR, the repertoire was profiled, and TCRdb retains in-frame clones only, with some absent. Seen here are roughly 560,000 clones, around 78% observed once, and the top ten hold about 0.012%. Another study also made use of these data, one on human thymus T cells.

The sequenced material came from thymocytes. Source of these receptors: a boy in the first two years of life with a congenital heart defect.

The CDR3 region has the DNA TGTGCCAGCAGTTTGGTTGGCGGGGGTTCCTACGAGCAGTACTTC. This translates into CASSLVGGGSYEQYF. The chain recombines TRBV27 with TRBJ2-7, with 7 bases identical to TRBD2. Germline CDR1 reads MNHEY; CDR2 reads SMNVEV (reference sequence). The CDR3 has 15 residues. J gave up 1 base and V 3 bases, and 6 bases lay outside the gene matches.

This clone occurred a few times. This sequence joins TRBV13 and TRBJ2-1; TRBD1 is a possible D gene (6 bases). The V end lost 5 bases, the J end lost 10 bases, and 12 bases lay between the germline ends. The CDR3 covers 12 residues. Germline-derived CDR1 and CDR2 are PRHDT and FYEKMQ (reference sequence). The CDR3 spells CASSNRQAEQFF. The CDR3 bases are TGTGCCAGCAGCAACAGACAGGCCGAGCAGTTCTTC.

This chain uses TRBV19 with TRBJ1-4; possibly TRBD1 for D (5 bases). V gave up 3 bases and J gave up 7 bases, with 15 bases separating them. Germline CDR1 LNHDA, CDR2 SQIVND (reference sequence). The CDR3 contains 15 residues. CDR3 in DNA: TGTGCCAGTAGTATTGTCGCAGGGTCGGGTGAAAAACTGTTTTTT. Residues: CASSIVAGSGEKLFF.

V gene TRBV19 combines with J gene TRBJ2-3; 13 bases match TRBD2. This CDR3 spans 16 amino acids. CDR1 is LNHDA and CDR2 is SQIVND in the germline V gene (reference sequence). Trimming cost V 4 bases and J 5 bases; bases outside gene matches: 6. The CDR3 here is CASSTRRLAGGDTQYF. For the CDR3, the DNA is TGTGCCAGTAGTACTCGGAGACTAGCGGGAGGAGATACGCAGTATTTT. Full variable domain (outside the CDR3, taken from reference TRBV19 and TRBJ2-3): DGGITQSPKYLFRKEGQNVTLSCEQNLNHDAMYWYRQDPGQGLRLIYYSQIVNDFQKGDIAEGYSVSREKKESFPLTVTSAQKNPTAFYLCASSTRRLAGGDTQYFGPGTRLTVL.

This CDR3 is CASSYLAGGPYEQYF. As DNA, the CDR3 is TGTGCCAGCAGTTACCTAGCGGGAGGGCCGTACGAGCAGTACTTC. The chain combines TRBV27 with TRBJ2-7; 12 nucleotides match TRBD2. The germline CDR1 and CDR2 sequences are MNHEY and SMNVEV (reference sequence). Unmatched junction bases numbered 5, after V lost 4 bases and J lost 4 bases. CDR3 length equals 15 residues.

The J gene is TRBJ1-1, the V gene TRBV7-9; 11 positions match TRBD1. Germline CDR1 and CDR2: SEHNR and FQNEAQ (reference sequence). Germline trimming cut 5 bases from V and 8 bases from J; bases unmatched to any gene: 7. This CDR3 comprises 14 residues. CDR3 protein: CASSVGQGGPEAFF. CDR3 DNA: TGTGCCAGCAGCGTGGGACAGGGGGGCCCCGAAGCTTTCTTT. The full variable domain, rest sourced from reference TRBV7-9 and TRBJ1-1, is DTGVSQNPRHKITKRGQNVTFRCDPISEHNRLYWYRQTLGQGPEFLTYFQNEAQLEKSRLLSDRFSAERPKGSFSTLEIQRTEQGDSAMYLCASSVGQGGPEAFFGQGTRLTVV.

This clone was observed a single time. The chain recombines TRBV7-2 with TRBJ2-3; TRBD2 matches at 13 bases. The CDR3 runs to 18 residues. The J segment lost 2 bases and the V segment lost 4 bases, leaving 9 bases of the junction unmatched. CDR1 and CDR2 from the germline V gene are SGHTA and FQGNSA. The CDR3 bases are TGTGCCAGCAGCTCCCGCCCCACTAGCGGGAGGGCCACAGATACGCAGTATTTT. Protein product: CASSSRPTSGRATDTQYF.

V usage is TRBV7-8 and J usage is TRBJ2-1; D not resolved. CDR1 and CDR2 from the germline V gene are SGHVS and FQNEAQ. V dropped 5 bases and J dropped 8 bases, with 19 bases sitting between them. The length of the CDR3 is 15 residues. The CDR3 sequence is CASSLRGRPLDEQFF. CDR3 coding DNA: TGTGCCAGCAGCCTCCGAGGCCGACCTCTCGATGAGCAGTTCTTC. The full variable domain, rest sourced from reference TRBV7-8 and TRBJ2-1, is GAGVSQSPRYKVAKRGQDVALRCDPISGHVSLFWYQQALGQGPEFLTYFQNEAQLDKSGLPSDRFFAERPEGSVSTLKIQRTQQEDSAVYLCASSLRGRPLDEQFFGPGTRLTVL.

Points on this clone: Other DNA sequences in the same sample also yield this CDR3. The V gene is TRBV20-1, the J gene TRBJ2-1, with D tentatively TRBD1 (5 bases). Per germline, CDR1 DFQATT and CDR2 SNEGSKA (reference sequence). The CDR3 covers 11 residues. The ends were cut back, 6 bases at V and 8 bases at J, with 11 bases in the middle. This chain's CDR3 is CSAPRGDEQFF. DNA of the CDR3: TGCAGTGCCCCAAGGGGCGATGAGCAGTTCTTC.